Listed below are T cell receptor beta chains from one sample, sequenced in a study of cytomegalovirus exposure and HLA in healthy donors. Clones were sequenced by immunoSEQ multiplex PCR, and TCRdb holds only the in-frame ones, with some missing. Of about 240,000 clones listed, 86% are singletons. The source material was PBMCs. These receptors were taken from a woman aged 25 to 39 in good health and CMV-seropositive. Both conserved end residues are part of each CDR3. A D gene is named only where the DNA matches it firmly. Not all rows give a size; the values are once, few, many and, for expanded clones, a class.

>-|TRBJ1-1|TRBV7-9|-
CASSLGSLSEAFF
TGTGCCAGCAGCTTAGGATCGTTGAGTGAAGCTTTCTTT
>-|TRBJ1-4|TRBV9|once
CASSPRPEDEKLFF
TGTGCCAGCAGCCCACGCCCGGAGGATGAAAAACTGTTTTTT
>-|TRBJ2-3|TRBV30|-
CAWKSPSVGGVTDTQYF
TGTGCCTGGAAATCTCCCTCGGTGGGAGGAGTCACAGATACGCAGTATTTT
>TRBD1|TRBJ1-4|TRBV4-1|-
CASRFTGGNEKLFF
TGCGCCAGCCGGTTTACAGGGGGTAATGAAAAACTGTTTTTT
>-|TRBJ1-3|TRBV28|-
CASSPNRALSGNTIYF
TGTGCCAGCAGTCCTAACAGGGCCCTCTCTGGAAACACCATATATTTT
>TRBD2|TRBJ2-1|TRBV19|-
CASSTLPSGADNEQFF
TGTGCCAGTAGTACTCTCCCCAGCGGGGCTGACAATGAGCAGTTCTTC
>TRBD2|TRBJ2-2|TRBV18|-
CASSPPSGANTGELFF
TGTGCCAGCTCACCACCTAGCGGGGCGAACACCGGGGAGCTGTTTTTT
>TRBD1|TRBJ1-5|TRBV14|-
CASSQGDRNQPQHF
TGTGCCAGCAGCCAAGGGGACAGAAATCAGCCCCAGCATTTT
>-|TRBJ2-5|TRBV30|many
CAFDKKETQYF
TGTGCCTTCGACAAGAAAGAGACCCAGTACTTC
>-|TRBJ2-7|TRBV14|-
CASSYTYEQYF
TGTGCCAGCAGTTACACGTACGAGCAGTACTTC
>-|TRBJ1-4|TRBV5-1|-
CASSLRGANEKLFF
TGCGCCAGCAGCTTACGGGGGGCTAATGAAAAACTGTTTTTT
>-|TRBJ2-1|TRBV28|-
CASSLSFIQDDLAQFF
TGTGCCAGCAGTTTATCCTTTATACAGGACGACTTGGCCCAGTTCTTC
>TRBD2|TRBJ2-1|TRBV6-4|once
CASKTSGSGPYNEQFF
TGTGCCAGCAAAACTAGCGGGAGCGGGCCCTACAATGAGCAGTTCTTC
>-|TRBJ1-3|TRBV10-1|-
CASSESTASSGNTIYF
TGCGCCAGCAGCGAATCGACAGCGTCTTCTGGAAACACCATATATTTT
>-|TRBJ1-1|TRBV6-5|-
CASSRHGGPEAFF
TGTGCCAGCAGCCGACACGGAGGCCCTGAAGCTTTCTTT
>TRBD2|TRBJ2-3|TRBV4-1|-
CASSRRLAGFNTDTQYF
TGCGCCAGCAGCCGGCGACTAGCGGGATTTAACACAGATACGCAGTATTTT
>-|TRBJ2-2|TRBV30|few
CAWTENGELFF
TGTGCCTGGACAGAAAACGGGGAGCTGTTTTTT
>-|TRBJ2-3|TRBV29-1|-
CSVGREATDTQYF
TGCAGCGTTGGTCGTGAGGCCACAGATACGCAGTATTTT
>-|TRBJ2-5|TRBV7-9|few
CASSFIPGEAETQYF
TGTGCCAGCAGCTTTATTCCGGGAGAGGCAGAGACCCAGTACTTC
>TRBD1|TRBJ2-7|TRBV27|-
CASSWGQGYEQYF
TGTGCCAGCAGTTGGGGACAGGGCTACGAGCAGTACTTC
>-|TRBJ1-1|TRBV19|-
CASRSGQIHTEAFF
TGTGCCAGTAGATCCGGACAGATTCACACTGAAGCTTTCTTT
>-|TRBJ1-1|TRBV2|-
CASREDNRVGLAFF
TGTGCCAGCAGAGAGGATAACAGGGTAGGATTGGCTTTCTTT
>TRBD2|TRBJ2-7|TRBV10-1|-
CASSELGRETYEQYF
TGCGCCAGCAGTGAGTTAGGGCGGGAGACCTACGAGCAGTACTTC